The rows below give T cell receptor beta chains drawn from one sample of a study of blood T cell repertoires in COVID-19. Sequencing used immunoSEQ multiplex PCR; TCRdb keeps in-frame clones, though not all of them. The repertoire holds some 110,000 clones, with 60% to 85% as singletons. Sequencing used peripheral blood. The receptors come from a man at least 80 years old with COVID-19, enrolled during active disease. Both conserved end residues are part of each CDR3. Clone size appears in some rows only: once, few, many, or a class for an expanded clone.

cdr3_aa: CASSFAGQGNYNSPLHF
clone_size: .
j_call: TRBJ1-6
v_call: TRBV28

cdr3_aa: CASREQGGRVRGYGYTF
clone_size: .
j_call: TRBJ1-2
v_call: TRBV6-1

cdr3_aa: CASNIPGEGAFF
clone_size: .
j_call: TRBJ1-1
v_call: TRBV28

cdr3_aa: CASRRDRDSPLHF
clone_size: .
j_call: TRBJ1-6
v_call: TRBV6-5

cdr3_aa: CATKERRRGTGGEKLFF
clone_size: once
j_call: TRBJ1-4
v_call: TRBV19

cdr3_aa: CASSPRQYNEQFF
clone_size: .
j_call: TRBJ2-1
v_call: TRBV4-1

cdr3_aa: CASSFGQYLGYTF
clone_size: .
j_call: TRBJ1-2
v_call: TRBV12-3/TRBV12-4

cdr3_aa: CASSLKGLAGSKETQYF
clone_size: .
j_call: TRBJ2-5
v_call: TRBV5-4

cdr3_aa: CASSLGQGKTQYF
clone_size: .
j_call: TRBJ2-5
v_call: TRBV5-1

cdr3_aa: CASSLGSDYGYTF
clone_size: .
j_call: TRBJ1-2
v_call: TRBV5-6

cdr3_aa: CASSSLGLAPQETQYF
clone_size: once
j_call: TRBJ2-5
v_call: TRBV6-5

cdr3_aa: CASSLGGTASRGYTF
clone_size: .
j_call: TRBJ1-2
v_call: TRBV7-2

cdr3_aa: CASSLEGLGPDEQFF
clone_size: .
j_call: TRBJ2-1
v_call: TRBV11-3

cdr3_aa: CASSYDEAGELFF
clone_size: .
j_call: TRBJ2-2
v_call: TRBV6-6

cdr3_aa: CASSQDRNTGELFF
clone_size: .
j_call: TRBJ2-2
v_call: TRBV11-2

cdr3_aa: CASGLAGGDTQYF
clone_size: .
j_call: TRBJ2-3
v_call: TRBV7-9

cdr3_aa: CASTRGQGDTGELFF
clone_size: .
j_call: TRBJ2-2
v_call: TRBV7-9

cdr3_aa: CASSYGQGNSPLHF
clone_size: few
j_call: TRBJ1-6
v_call: TRBV6-5

cdr3_aa: CASSVYSGAGQRYF
clone_size: .
j_call: TRBJ2-7
v_call: TRBV9

cdr3_aa: CASSESSRARPEAFF
clone_size: .
j_call: TRBJ1-1
v_call: TRBV10-2

cdr3_aa: CASSYSSWSSYNEQFF
clone_size: .
j_call: TRBJ2-1
v_call: TRBV6-2/TRBV6-3

cdr3_aa: CASSGGSAGELFF
clone_size: .
j_call: TRBJ2-2
v_call: TRBV28

cdr3_aa: CASSTQRESSYNEQFF
clone_size: .
j_call: TRBJ2-1
v_call: TRBV28

cdr3_aa: CASSSRLAGDNEQFF
clone_size: .
j_call: TRBJ2-1
v_call: TRBV7-8

cdr3_aa: CASSYGGTGSNQPQHF
clone_size: .
j_call: TRBJ1-5
v_call: TRBV6-6

cdr3_aa: CATSYGTSGHYEQYF
clone_size: few
j_call: TRBJ2-7
v_call: TRBV24-1

cdr3_aa: CASSHYYRSENEQYF
clone_size: .
j_call: TRBJ2-7
v_call: TRBV4-1

cdr3_aa: CASSLVDASSSGYEQYF
clone_size: few
j_call: TRBJ2-7
v_call: TRBV11-2

cdr3_aa: CASSLQERERLGNEQYF
clone_size: .
j_call: TRBJ2-7
v_call: TRBV7-8

cdr3_aa: CASSQDTAGGQRNEQFF
clone_size: .
j_call: TRBJ2-1
v_call: TRBV4-2

cdr3_aa: CASSREAGELFF
clone_size: .
j_call: TRBJ2-2
v_call: TRBV11-3

cdr3_aa: CASSEGQGAGNEQFF
clone_size: few
j_call: TRBJ2-1
v_call: TRBV2

cdr3_aa: CARTADARGAVF
clone_size: once
j_call: TRBJ2-2
v_call: TRBV5-1

cdr3_aa: CASSQDLAGGPRNIQYF
clone_size: .
j_call: TRBJ2-4
v_call: TRBV3-1/TRBV3-2

cdr3_aa: CASSFPLADTQYF
clone_size: .
j_call: TRBJ2-3
v_call: TRBV28

cdr3_aa: CASSRTGTSGNTIYF
clone_size: .
j_call: TRBJ1-3
v_call: TRBV19

cdr3_aa: CATSEVGRGEIETQYF
clone_size: .
j_call: TRBJ2-5
v_call: TRBV24-1

cdr3_aa: CASSTTDRGQETQYF
clone_size: few
j_call: TRBJ2-5
v_call: TRBV28

cdr3_aa: CASLGQGSNQPQHF
clone_size: .
j_call: TRBJ1-5
v_call: TRBV2

cdr3_aa: CASSHQDSYYEQYF
clone_size: .
j_call: TRBJ2-7
v_call: TRBV14

cdr3_aa: CASSFKGTSVQYF
clone_size: .
j_call: TRBJ2-7
v_call: TRBV5-1